This T cell receptor (beta chain) was found in a study of T cell responses to AZD1222 COVID-19 vaccine. Germline V gives CDR1 SQVTM, CDR2 ANQGSEA. This CDR3 spans 14 amino acids. Trimming stripped 0 bases from V and 6 bases from J, with 11 bases between. General study findings and limits: Spike-specific TCR breadth and depth were elevated following two AZD1222 doses. Regions 160-218 and 743-854 held dominance among vaccine-associated CD4 TCRs, which spanned spike.

Concerning this clone itself: Its cognate antigen is unknown.

Measured with immunoSEQ multiplex PCR; TCRdb has only the in-frame clones, and not every one. The data contain some 200,000 clones, approximately 90% of them singletons. The clonotype was recovered from an adult in good health. The rearrangement links TRBV29-1 to TRBJ2-2; D is ambiguous. This specimen consisted of peripheral blood, obtained on day 0 of AZD1222 vaccination. This CDR3 is CSVEDWTSAGELFF. CDR3 bases: TGCAGCGTTGAAGATTGGACCAGTGCCGGGGAGCTGTTTTTT.